Presented here are 6 T cell receptor beta chains from one specimen sequenced in a study of response to subunit inactivated influenza vaccine. Each CDR3 protein is one row after TCRdb ran MiXCR on the RT-PCR reads. The table includes more than 700,000 distinct CDR3 sequences, around 20% detected once. This specimen was PBMCs from blood, taken 5 to 6 days after vaccination. The receptors shown here come from a man aged 45-65 years who received an inactivated influenza vaccine.

V usage is TRBV6-5 and J usage is TRBJ1-6; D unclear. Trimming left V 4 bases short and J 7 bases short, with 14 bases between. CDR1 and CDR2 (germline): MNHEY, SVGAGI. This CDR3 is 15 amino acids long. CDR3 sequence reads: CASSSPGSDNSPLHF. CDR3 bases: TGTGCCAGCAGTTCGCCGGGATCGGACAATTCACCCCTCCACTTT.

The chain is built from TRBV7-8 and TRBJ2-2; D is uncertain. Trimming took off 2 bases at V and 4 bases at J, with 14 bases between the two ends. The germline V gene has CDR1 SGHVS and CDR2 FQNEAQ. CDR3 size: 16 residues. DNA for the CDR3: TGTGCCAGCAGCTTATCCGACGGGCTCGTCACCGGGGAGCTGTTTTTT. Amino acid sequence: CASSLSDGLVTGELFF.

This clonotype was counted only a few times. The V gene is TRBV6-2 or TRBV6-3, the J gene TRBJ2-6, with 8 bases identical to TRBD1. V trimming: 6 bases; J trimming: 0 bases; junction bases outside the gene matches: 10. The CDR3 extends over 18 amino acids. The V gene's germline CDR1 is MNHEY and CDR2 SVGEGT. CDR3 protein: CASRTPGQVISGANVLTF. CDR3 nucleotides: TGTGCCAGCAGGACCCCGGGACAGGTGATCTCTGGGGCCAACGTCCTGACTTTC.

The rearrangement links TRBV29-1 to TRBJ1-1; D perhaps matches TRBD1 (5 bases). V lost 5 bases and J 10 bases, leaving 14 bases between the germline ends. The CDR3 has 11 residues. Germline V gene lookup returns CDR1 SQVTM and CDR2 ANQGSEA. The CDR3 loop reads CSVRDGKGAFF. The CDR3, as DNA: TGCAGCGTTCGGGACGGGAAGGGAGCTTTCTTT.

This clonotype has at least ten counts. The genes are TRBV20-1 and TRBJ2-1; D is ambiguous. The germline V gene encodes CDR1 DFQATT and CDR2 SNEGSKA (reference sequence). The V and J ends lost 6 bases and 0 bases respectively, with 15 bases between them. The CDR3 has 15 residues. The CDR3 region has the DNA TGCAGTGCCAGAAGACTTACCAGCTCCTACAATGAGCAGTTCTTC. It is translated as CSARRLTSSYNEQFF.

The chain is built from TRBV4-3 and TRBJ2-5, with 9 positions matching TRBD1. The CDR3 is 16 residues long. Germline V lookup: CDR1 LGHNA, CDR2 YSLEER. The junction had 12 bases not matched to a gene; V was cut back by 5 bases and J by 5 bases. The CDR3 bases are TGCGCCAGCAGCTTTACGACCGGGACAGGGATCGAGACCCAGTACTTC. It translates to CASSFTTGTGIETQYF.